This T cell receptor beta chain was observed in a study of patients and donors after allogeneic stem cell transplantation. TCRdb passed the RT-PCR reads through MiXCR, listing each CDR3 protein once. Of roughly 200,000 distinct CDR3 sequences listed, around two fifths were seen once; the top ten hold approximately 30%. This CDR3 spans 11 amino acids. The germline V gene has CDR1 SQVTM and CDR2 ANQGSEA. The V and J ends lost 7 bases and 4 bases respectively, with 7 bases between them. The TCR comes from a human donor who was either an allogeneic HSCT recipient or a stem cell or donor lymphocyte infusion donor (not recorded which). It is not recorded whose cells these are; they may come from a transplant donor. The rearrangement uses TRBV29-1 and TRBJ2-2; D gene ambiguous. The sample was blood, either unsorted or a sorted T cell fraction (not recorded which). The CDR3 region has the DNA TGCAGCGGGTACACCACCGGGGAGCTGTTTTTT. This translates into CSGYTTGELFF.